A selection of T cell receptor beta chains follows, all from one sample in a study of blood T cell repertoires in COVID-19. Profiled with immunoSEQ multiplex PCR; TCRdb holds only in-frame clones, not every one. The data contain a few hundred thousand clones, about 83% of them singletons. Material: peripheral blood. The receptors originated from a woman aged 50 to 60 with acute or convalescent COVID-19. Both conserved end residues are part of each CDR3.

j_gene	v_gene	CDR3aa
TRBJ2-1	TRBV24-1	CATSDPDRASSYNEQFF
TRBJ2-1	TRBV5-1	CASSLGGTSANEQFF
TRBJ1-1	TRBV20-1	CSASDRPTNTEAFF
TRBJ1-2	TRBV24-1	CATSGVGGAGNYGYTF
TRBJ1-5	TRBV6-5	CASRGGGNQPQHF
TRBJ2-1	TRBV4-3	CASSQDKRREGREQFF
TRBJ1-4	TRBV11-2	CASSPSGQYNEKLFF
TRBJ1-4	TRBV5-1	CASSFGGVGGEKLFF
TRBJ2-5	TRBV6-2/TRBV6-3	CASSPGTSGGWDETQYF
TRBJ2-2	TRBV2	CASSEVLAGPGELFF
TRBJ1-1	TRBV7-3	CASSRQGKLTEAFF
TRBJ1-2	TRBV10-1	CASSPTLDSYGYTF
TRBJ2-5	TRBV4-2	CASSPGHHQETQYF
TRBJ2-1	TRBV27	CASSLVQGAGNEQFF
TRBJ1-2	TRBV28	CASSLGSGGLYGYTF
TRBJ1-5	TRBV11-2	CASSPVGSNQPQHF
TRBJ1-2	TRBV28	CASSLNSRGQGISYTF
TRBJ2-2	TRBV6-5	CASREVTGELFF
TRBJ1-1	TRBV6-5	CASSRPGTNTEAFF
TRBJ2-2	TRBV6-5	CASSIQGNTGELFF
TRBJ2-5	TRBV9	CASSVVGSKETQYF
TRBJ2-3	TRBV6-2/TRBV6-3	CASSRRLGGPGTDTQYF
TRBJ1-2	TRBV6-2/TRBV6-3	CASSDGQFDYGYTF
TRBJ1-2	TRBV12-3/TRBV12-4	CASSLAPVGYTF
TRBJ1-4	TRBV5-1	CASSLEAWVGGEKLFF
TRBJ2-2	TRBV11-2	CASTPRGPNTGELFF
TRBJ2-5	TRBV7-3	CASSPGPVASGETQYF
TRBJ2-1	TRBV10-3	CATQGTSGIIQQFF
TRBJ1-4	TRBV7-2	CASSPYRGTGEKLFF
TRBJ1-1	TRBV6-5	CASRGSTGTEAFF
TRBJ1-5	TRBV3-1/TRBV3-2	CASSLQGNQPQHF
TRBJ1-1	TRBV5-1	CASSPNLLTGSNTEAFF
TRBJ1-5	TRBV12-3/TRBV12-4	CASRDTGDQPQHF
TRBJ1-2	TRBV2	CASSERTGQYGYTF
TRBJ2-3	TRBV10-3	CAIRGTRPTDTQYF
TRBJ1-1	TRBV27	CASSFRTETYTEAFF
TRBJ1-1	TRBV5-1	CASSPGGPGYGPKNTEAFF
TRBJ1-3	TRBV7-7	CASSPSTGSWGNTIYF
TRBJ1-2	TRBV9	CASSVGTGSSGYTF
TRBJ2-1	TRBV24-1	CATSALTGGNEQFF
TRBJ2-2	TRBV29-1	CSVPGAGNTGELFF
TRBJ2-1	TRBV6-2/TRBV6-3	CASSHSGNSYNEQFF
TRBJ2-3	TRBV9	CASSVMSGETTDTQYF
TRBJ2-3	TRBV5-1	CASSFQAREDTQYF
TRBJ2-1	TRBV30	CAWSDSRDEQFF
TRBJ1-1	TRBV6-5	CASSYSPRGNTEAFF
TRBJ2-5	TRBV30	CAWRQGAGETQYF
TRBJ1-2	TRBV6-5	CASSYPSEALYGYTF
TRBJ1-4	TRBV30	CAWSTGQENEKLFF
TRBJ1-2	TRBV3-1/TRBV3-2	CASSLGQGDGYTF
TRBJ2-3	TRBV11-2	CASSATGYGDTQYF
TRBJ1-1	TRBV5-6	CASSIRDRGPTEAFF
TRBJ2-5	TRBV19	CASSHKLSTQETQYF